A selection of T cell receptor beta chains follows, all from one sample in a study of Graves' ophthalmopathy and Graves' hyperthyroidism. Using its own MiXCR run on the multiplex PCR reads, TCRdb lists one record per CDR3 protein. The data contain a few hundred thousand distinct CDR3 sequences, roughly a sixth of them singletons. Sequencing was carried out using peripheral blood. These receptors were collected from an adult woman with stable Graves' hyperthyroidism. Both conserved end residues are part of each CDR3. A D gene is named only where the DNA matches it firmly. Rows give clone size only sometimes, using once, few, many, or a class for an expanded clone.

>TRBJ1-1|many|-|TRBV20-1
TGCAGTGCTACGGGACACCGGAACACTGAAGCTTTCTTT
CSATGHRNTEAFF
>TRBJ2-5|many|TRBD1|TRBV7-2
TGTGCCAGCAGCTCCAGGGGGTTACAAGAGACCCAGTACTTC
CASSSRGLQETQYF
>TRBJ2-2|few|TRBD2|TRBV11-1
TGTGCCAGCGAAAGTGGCGGGAGTTCATCGAACACCGGGGAGCTGTTTTTT
CASESGGSSSNTGELFF
>TRBJ2-7|many|TRBD1|TRBV5-1
TGCGCCAGCAGCTTGGGGGACAGGGAATACTACGAGCAGTACTTC
CASSLGDREYYEQYF
>TRBJ2-5|many|-|TRBV20-1
TGCAGTGCTAGAGATGGGCAAGAGACCCAGTACTTC
CSARDGQETQYF
>TRBJ2-7|many|-|TRBV5-6
TGTGCCAGCAGCTTGGGGGCCGCCCCATCCTACGAGCAGTACTTC
CASSLGAAPSYEQYF
>TRBJ1-1|few|-|TRBV2
TGTGCCAGCAGACCCTCGAGAGGGAACACTGAAGCTTTCTTT
CASRPSRGNTEAFF
>TRBJ2-5|many|TRBD1|TRBV20-1
TGCAGTGCTAGAGATCCGGGACAGGGGGCGCTCTGGGAGACCCAGTACTTC
CSARDPGQGALWETQYF
>TRBJ2-5|many|-|TRBV7-8
TGTGCCAGCAGCTTAGCCCGATTTGGGGTAGGGCCAGAGACCCAGTACTTC
CASSLARFGVGPETQYF
>TRBJ2-7|many|-|TRBV29-1
TGCAGCGTTGAAGACGTCCGGGAGAACGAGCAGTACTTC
CSVEDVRENEQYF
>TRBJ1-2|many|-|TRBV12-3/TRBV12-4
TGTGCCAGCAGTCAGGGTACTAACTATGGCTACACCTTC
CASSQGTNYGYTF
>TRBJ2-4|-|-|TRBV2
TGTGCCAGCAGTGGAGGTTGGGGGGACAAAAACATTCAGTACTTC
CASSGGWGDKNIQYF
>TRBJ2-2|-|-|TRBV7-6
TGTGCCAGCAGCCAAGAACCGGGACCCGGGGAGCTGTTTTTT
CASSQEPGPGELFF
>TRBJ2-2|many|-|TRBV24-1
TGTGCCACCAGTGATGCGGACCTCCCGGAGCTGTTTTTT
CATSDADLPELFF
>TRBJ1-5|few|-|TRBV4-2
TGTGCCAGCAGCCAAGATCTGGCGGCCAGGGTGGGTCAGCCCCAGCATTTT
CASSQDLAARVGQPQHF
>TRBJ1-1|few|-|TRBV9
TGTGCCAGCAGCGACGGAGGGGGGGACACTGAAGCTTTCTTT
CASSDGGGDTEAFF
>TRBJ2-7|many|-|TRBV3-1
TGTGCCAGCAGCCAATTGTTCTACGAGCAGTACTTC
CASSQLFYEQYF
>TRBJ2-4|many|-|TRBV28
TGTGCCAGCAGTTTTTCGGGGTTGATACACAAAAACATTCAGTACTTC
CASSFSGLIHKNIQYF
>TRBJ2-7|many|-|TRBV7-8
TGTGCCAGCAGCTTCCGGAGGAATTCCTACGAGCAGTACTTC
CASSFRRNSYEQYF
>TRBJ1-5|many|-|TRBV2
TGTGCCAGCAGCCAGGGGCCAAATCAGCCCCAGCATTTT
CASSQGPNQPQHF
>TRBJ1-2|many|-|TRBV28
TGTGCCGGCAGTCAGGACGGTGAAGGCTACACCTTC
CAGSQDGEGYTF
>TRBJ1-5|many|-|TRBV19
TGTGCCAGTAGTAACAGCATGAGGATAAATCAGCCCCAGCATTTT
CASSNSMRINQPQHF
>TRBJ1-2|many|-|TRBV30
TGTGCCTGGAGTTCAGGGACCTACTATGGCTACACCTTC
CAWSSGTYYGYTF
>TRBJ2-5|-|-|TRBV29-1
TGCAGCGTCCGTAGACAGCGAGAGACCCAGTACTTC
CSVRRQRETQYF
>TRBJ1-2|-|-|TRBV30
TGTGCCTGGAGTGTAACTGTGGGCTACACCTTC
CAWSVTVGYTF
>TRBJ1-1|once|-|TRBV11-2
TGTGCCAGCAGCTTGGACCTTGTGAAAGCTTCCTTT
CASSLDLVKASF
>TRBJ2-7|-|-|TRBV6-1
TGTGCCAGCACGTCCAGCTACGAGCAGTACTTC
CASTSSYEQYF